The present T cell receptor (beta chain) was sequenced within a study of T cell responses to AZD1222 COVID-19 vaccine. The overall study: Investigators merged groups given second doses at roughly 4 or roughly 12 weeks. General study findings and limits: Spike as a whole was targeted by vaccine-associated CD4 TCRs, dominant at 160-218 and 743-854. Just a handful of AZD1222 recipients tested seropositive at baseline.

Here immunoSEQ multiplex PCR was the method, and the copy in TCRdb shows in-frame clones only, minus some. The sample lists roughly 98,000 clones; more than 80% were seen once. Notes on this clone: Its cognate antigen is unknown.

The CDR3 is made up of 16 amino acids. V was clipped by 1 base and J by 6 bases; unmatched bases: 5. CDR1 LNHDA and CDR2 SQIVND come from the germline V gene (reference sequence). The receptor was isolated from an adult in good health. V gene TRBV19 combines with J gene TRBJ1-6; 8 bases align to TRBD1. This sample comprised peripheral blood, obtained on day 0 of AZD1222 vaccination. CDR3 sequence: CASSIGGTGTNSPLHF. The CDR3 DNA reads TGTGCCAGTAGTATAGGGGGGACAGGAACTAATTCACCCCTCCACTTT.